Given below is one T cell receptor (beta chain) in context. The data belong to a study of blood T cell repertoires in COVID-19. Overall study: In each case, the material was cDNA or gDNA derived from T cells, B-cell-depleted T cells, or PBMCs.

CDR1 is MGHDK and CDR2 is SYGVNS in the germline V gene. Between the trimmed V and J ends, which lost 5 bases and 4 bases, there was a span of 11 bases. The CDR3 sequence is 14 residues long. Cohorts were based on clinical histories the participants reported. Source study methods: For nucleated cells, counts were estimated from reference gene primer amplification. Some clones are missing from TCRdb's copy, which holds only in-frame ones; the method was immunoSEQ multiplex PCR. Clone size and V and J calls were adopted from that table, with D and trimming inferred from the DNA. The sample shows 200,000 to 300,000 clones, around 92% of them seen only once.

The chain uses TRBV25-1 and TRBJ2-2, with D perhaps TRBD1 (6 bases). The receptor was isolated from a woman in her twenties or thirties with acute COVID-19. The sample taken for sequencing was PBMCs or T cells enriched from blood (not recorded which). CDR3 loop: CASSITGITGELFF. Written as DNA, the CDR3 is TGTGCCAGCAGTATAACAGGGATCACCGGGGAGCTGTTTTTT. The full variable domain, with the rest looked up from reference TRBV25-1 and TRBJ2-2, is EADIYQTPRYLVIGTGKKITLECSQTMGHDKMYWYQQDPGMELHLIHYSYGVNSTEKGDLSSESTVSRIRTEHFPLTLESARPSHTSQYLCASSITGITGELFFGEGSRLTVL.